This T cell receptor (beta chain) derives from a study of blood T cell repertoires in COVID-19. Study-wide context: Samples taken during acute and convalescent COVID-19 were collected in the United States, Italy and Spain. PBMCs, B-cell-depleted T cells, or T cells were the source of the cDNA or gDNA that made up the material.

The CDR3 has 18 residues. CDR1 LNHDA and CDR2 SQIVND come from the germline V gene (reference sequence). V shed 1 base, J shed 2 bases, and the junction held 5 bases outside the gene matches. Per the original data handling: Estimates of nucleated cell counts were drawn from the amplification of reference gene primers. The table came from immunoSEQ multiplex PCR; TCRdb's copy has only in-frame clones and leaves some out. V, J and clone size were drawn from that table, and D and trimming were deduced from the DNA. The top ten clones hold roughly 4.5% of a sample with under 300,000 clones, roughly 83% of them seen once.

This chain uses TRBV19 with TRBJ2-2; 12 bases are a match to TRBD2. The source is a man aged 60 to 69 who had recovered from COVID-19. Sequenced: peripheral blood. The CDR3 here is CASSIVPSGRANTGELFF. In nucleotides, the CDR3 is TGTGCCAGTAGTATAGTCCCTAGCGGGAGGGCCAACACCGGGGAGCTGTTTTTT.